The subject of this entry is one T cell receptor (beta chain). This specimen includes other DNA sequences encoding the same CDR3. These data belong to a study of blood T cell repertoires in COVID-19. Study-level information: The samples span acute and convalescent COVID-19 from the United States, Italy and Spain. PBMCs, B-cell-depleted T cells, or T cells were the source of the cDNA or gDNA that made up the material.

In the authors' methods: Reference gene primer amplification yielded estimated nucleated cell counts. TCRdb's copy holds only in-frame clones and misses some; the assay was immunoSEQ multiplex PCR. V, J and clone size are those of that table, while D and trimming were read from the DNA. This sample has under 250,000 clones; 80% occur once, and the top ten carry approximately 4.3%. V lost 0 bases, J lost 3 bases, and 3 bases stayed unmatched. Germline V gives CDR1 LGHDT, CDR2 YNNKEL (reference sequence). The CDR3 sequence is 15 residues long. Cohort allocation depended upon clinical history that participants reported.

The chain links TRBV3-1 (or the pseudogene TRBV3-2) to TRBJ2-5; 8 bases map to TRBD2. Sequencing used PBMCs or T cells enriched from blood (not recorded which). This receptor was obtained from a man aged 25-45 years with acute COVID-19. In nucleotides, the CDR3 is TGTGCCAGCAGCCAAGAGGCGGGGGGTAAAGAGACCCAGTACTTC. Protein: CASSQEAGGKETQYF.